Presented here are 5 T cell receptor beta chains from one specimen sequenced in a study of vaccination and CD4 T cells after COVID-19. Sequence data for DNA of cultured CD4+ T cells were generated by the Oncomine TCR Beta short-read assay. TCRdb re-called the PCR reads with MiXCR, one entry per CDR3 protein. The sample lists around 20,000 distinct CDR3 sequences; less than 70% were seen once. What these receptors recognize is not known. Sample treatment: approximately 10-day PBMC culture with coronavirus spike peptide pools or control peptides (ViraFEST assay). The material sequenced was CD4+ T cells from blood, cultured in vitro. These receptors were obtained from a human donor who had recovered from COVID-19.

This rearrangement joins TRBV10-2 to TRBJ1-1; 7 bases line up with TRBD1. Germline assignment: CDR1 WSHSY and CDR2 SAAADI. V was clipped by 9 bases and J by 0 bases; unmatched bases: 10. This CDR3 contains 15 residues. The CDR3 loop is CASSPAGTVNTEAFF. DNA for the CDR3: TGCGCCAGTTCACCCGCCGGGACAGTGAACACTGAAGCTTTCTTT.

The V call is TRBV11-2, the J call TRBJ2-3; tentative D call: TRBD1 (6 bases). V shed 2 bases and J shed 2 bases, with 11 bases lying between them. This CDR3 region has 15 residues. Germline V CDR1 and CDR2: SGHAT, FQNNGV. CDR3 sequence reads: CASSLRRDTTDTQYF. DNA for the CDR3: TGTGCCAGCAGCTTAAGAAGGGACACCACAGATACGCAGTATTTT.

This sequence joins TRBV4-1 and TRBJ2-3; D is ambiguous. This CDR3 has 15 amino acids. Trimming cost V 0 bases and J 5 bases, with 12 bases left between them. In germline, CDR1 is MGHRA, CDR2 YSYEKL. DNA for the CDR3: TGCGCCAGCAGCCAAGAGACCGTAGGTGGAGATACGCAGTATTTT. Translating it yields CASSQETVGGDTQYF.

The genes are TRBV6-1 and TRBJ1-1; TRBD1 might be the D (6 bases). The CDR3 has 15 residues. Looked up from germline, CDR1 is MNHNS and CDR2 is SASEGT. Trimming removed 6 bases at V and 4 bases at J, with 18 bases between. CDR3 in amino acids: CASRQWGGAGTEAFF. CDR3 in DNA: TGTGCCAGCAGGCAATGGGGGGGCGCGGGCACTGAAGCTTTCTTT.

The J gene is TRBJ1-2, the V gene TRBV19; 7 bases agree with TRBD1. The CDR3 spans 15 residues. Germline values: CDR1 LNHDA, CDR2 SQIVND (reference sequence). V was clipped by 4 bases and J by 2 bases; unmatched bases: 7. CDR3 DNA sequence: TGTGCCAGTAGTAACTCCGACAGGGAGAACTATGGCTACACCTTC. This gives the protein CASSNSDRENYGYTF.